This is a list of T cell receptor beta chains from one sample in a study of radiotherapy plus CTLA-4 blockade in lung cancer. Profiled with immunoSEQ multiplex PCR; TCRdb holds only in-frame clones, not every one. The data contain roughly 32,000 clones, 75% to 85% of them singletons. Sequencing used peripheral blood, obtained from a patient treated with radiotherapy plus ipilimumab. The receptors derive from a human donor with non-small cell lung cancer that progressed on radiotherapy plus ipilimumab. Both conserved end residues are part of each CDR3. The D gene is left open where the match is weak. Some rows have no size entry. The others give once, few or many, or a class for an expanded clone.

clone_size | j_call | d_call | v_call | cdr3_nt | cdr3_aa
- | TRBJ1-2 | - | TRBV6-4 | TGTGCCAGCAGCGATCCTCAAAACAGGAGAGCAGAGGGCTACACCTTC | CASSDPQNRRAEGYTF
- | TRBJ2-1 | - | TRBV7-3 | TGTGCCAGCAGCTTAGGACTGGGTGAGCAGTTCTTC | CASSLGLGEQFF
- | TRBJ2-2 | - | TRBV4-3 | TGCGCCAGCAGCATAGTCCCCGATACCGGGGAGCTGTTTTTT | CASSIVPDTGELFF
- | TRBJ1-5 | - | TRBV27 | TGTGCCAGCAGTCTCACAGTAGGGGGGGCTCAGCCCCAGCATTTT | CASSLTVGGAQPQHF
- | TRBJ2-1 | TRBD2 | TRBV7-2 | TGTGCCAGCAGCTTAATGGCTAGCGGGTACAATGAGCAGTTCTTC | CASSLMASGYNEQFF
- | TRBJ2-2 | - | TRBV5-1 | TGCGCCAGCAAAATCCTAAGGAGGACGAACACCGGGGAGCTGTTTTTT | CASKILRRTNTGELFF
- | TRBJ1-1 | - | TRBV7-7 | TGTGCTAGCAGCCCCCTCCAGGCGAACACTGAAGCTTTCTTT | CASSPLQANTEAFF
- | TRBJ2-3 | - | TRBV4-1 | TGCGCCAGCAGCCAACTCCCGGACTACACAGATACGCAGTATTTT | CASSQLPDYTDTQYF
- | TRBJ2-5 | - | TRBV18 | TGTGCCAGCTCACCCCGGGAGAGAGAGACCCAGTACTTC | CASSPRERETQYF
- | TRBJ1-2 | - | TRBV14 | TGTGCCAGCAGCCAAGTTGAGGGATGGGCCTATGGCTACACCTTC | CASSQVEGWAYGYTF
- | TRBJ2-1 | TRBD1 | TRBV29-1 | TGCAGCAAGACAGGGGTTAGGAATGAGCAGTTCTTC | CSKTGVRNEQFF
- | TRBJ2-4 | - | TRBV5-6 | TGTGCCAGCAGCCGCGCGGCGGGGTGGCAAAACATTCAGTACTTC | CASSRAAGWQNIQYF
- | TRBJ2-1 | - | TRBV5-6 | TGTGCCAGCAGCCCACAGGCCCATGAGCAGTTCTTC | CASSPQAHEQFF
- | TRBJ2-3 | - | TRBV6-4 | TGTGCCAGCAGTGCTACAACAGTCGGGGTGAGGTATTTT | CASSATTVGVRYF
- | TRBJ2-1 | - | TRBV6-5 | TGTGCCAGCAGGCGTGGAGGGGAGCAGTTCTTC | CASRRGGEQFF
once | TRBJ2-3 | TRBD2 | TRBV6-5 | TGTGCCAGCAGTACATTAGCGGGGGGGTCGGATACGCAGTATTTT | CASSTLAGGSDTQYF
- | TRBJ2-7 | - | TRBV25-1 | TGTGCCAGCAGTGTCCCCGGGAGAATAAGCGAGCAGTACTTC | CASSVPGRISEQYF
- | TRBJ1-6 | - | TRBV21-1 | TGTGCCAGCAGCAAAGGGTTCACAGGCAATTCACCCCTCCACTTT | CASSKGFTGNSPLHF
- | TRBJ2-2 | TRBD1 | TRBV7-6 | TGTGCCAGCAGCACCGACAGGGCATACACCGGGGAGCTGTTTTTT | CASSTDRAYTGELFF
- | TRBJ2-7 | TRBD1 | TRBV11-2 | TGTGCCAGCAGCTTTCAGACAGGGACCTACGAGCAGTACTTC | CASSFQTGTYEQYF
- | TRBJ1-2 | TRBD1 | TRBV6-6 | TGTGCCAGCAGTCAAACGGTGCAGGGGGTTATCGGCTACACCTTC | CASSQTVQGVIGYTF
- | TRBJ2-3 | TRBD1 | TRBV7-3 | TGTGCCAGCAGTAGGGACAGCGGAACGTCAGATACGCAGTATTTT | CASSRDSGTSDTQYF
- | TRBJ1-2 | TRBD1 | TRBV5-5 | TGTGCCAGCAGCCTGGGACAGGGTAATGGCTACACCTTC | CASSLGQGNGYTF
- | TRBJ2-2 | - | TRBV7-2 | TGTGCCAGCAGACAGGGTACGCCCGGGGAGCTGTTTTTT | CASRQGTPGELFF
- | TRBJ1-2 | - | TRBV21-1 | TGTGCCAGCAGCTTCCGACACAGGGACTATGGCTACACCTTC | CASSFRHRDYGYTF
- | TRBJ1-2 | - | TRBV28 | TGTGCCAGCAATAGCTTTGCGACAGGAGGCTACACCTTC | CASNSFATGGYTF
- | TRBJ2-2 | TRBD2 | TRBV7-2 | TGTGCCAGCAGCTTTCAGACGGGAGGCACCGGGGAGCTGTTTTTT | CASSFQTGGTGELFF
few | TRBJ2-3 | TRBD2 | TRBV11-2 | TGTGCCAGCAGCCAAGAGGGCGGGGGGACCACAGATACGCAGTATTTT | CASSQEGGGTTDTQYF
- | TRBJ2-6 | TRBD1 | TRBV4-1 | TGCGCCAGCAGCACGACAGGGTCCCTCTCTGGGGCCAACGTCCTGACTTTC | CASSTTGSLSGANVLTF
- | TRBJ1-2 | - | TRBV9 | TGTGCCAGCAGCGTCGGGGGGTCAGCTAACTATGGCTACACCTTC | CASSVGGSANYGYTF
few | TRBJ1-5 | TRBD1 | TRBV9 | TGTGCCAGCAGCCGCGGACAGGGGGTGAATCAGCCCCAGCATTTT | CASSRGQGVNQPQHF
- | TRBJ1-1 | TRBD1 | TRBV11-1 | TGTGCCAGCAGCAAGGGACAGGGGGCATATGAAGCTTTCTTT | CASSKGQGAYEAFF
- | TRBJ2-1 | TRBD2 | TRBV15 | TGTGCCACCAGCAGAGGTTCGCCTGGGACTAGCGAAGCTGATGAGCAGTTCTTC | CATSRGSPGTSEADEQFF
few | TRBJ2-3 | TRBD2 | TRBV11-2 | TGTGCCAGCAGCTTAGGTTCGCGGGGGGGCCATTATACGCAGTATTTT | CASSLGSRGGHYTQYF
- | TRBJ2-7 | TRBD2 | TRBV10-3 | TGTGCCATCAGTTCTCGAGGACTAGCGTCAGGCGAGCAGTACTTC | CAISSRGLASGEQYF